The 10 T cell receptor beta chains in this list originate from one sample, sequenced in a study of shared clonotypes between healthy human individuals. Measured with immunoSEQ multiplex PCR; TCRdb has only the in-frame clones, and not every one. Of about 960,000 clones in the sample, roughly 72% were seen once. Specimen: memory CD4+ T cells sorted from blood. Subset specified: CD45RA-negative fraction. The receptors originated from a man aged 18 to 29 in good health.

The chain employs TRBV5-1 and TRBJ1-4, with unresolved D. The CDR3 length is 15 residues. Trimming took off 5 bases at V and 0 bases at J, with 11 bases between the two ends. Germline V CDR1 and CDR2: SGHRS, YFSETQ. The CDR3 DNA sequence: TGCGCCAGCAGGAGGATCGGTGCAACTAATGAAAAACTGTTTTTT. Amino acid sequence: CASRRIGATNEKLFF.

This chain joins TRBV7-6 and TRBJ1-5; D gene uncertain. Trimming left V 1 base short and J 3 bases short, with 13 bases between. This CDR3 has 16 residues. Germline lookup yields CDR1 SGHVS and CDR2 FNYEAQ. CDR3 DNA sequence: TGTGCCAGCAGCTTAGGCCCCCCAACCCTCAATCAGCCCCAGCATTTT. Residues: CASSLGPPTLNQPQHF. Combining the CDR3 with reference TRBV7-6 and TRBJ1-5 gives the whole variable domain GAGVSQSPRYKVTKRGQDVALRCDPISGHVSLYWYRQALGQGPEFLTYFNYEAQQDKSGLPNDRFSAERPEGSISTLTIQRTEQRDSAMYRCASSLGPPTLNQPQHFGDGTRLSIL.

On this clone: Other DNA sequences from this sample encode an identical CDR3 as well. J is TRBJ1-1 and V is TRBV28, with TRBD1 as a possible D gene (6 bases). The CDR3 totals 15 residues. The germline V and J ends were trimmed by 3 bases and 1 base, with 12 bases remaining between them. Germline V gene sequence: CDR1 MDHEN, CDR2 SYDVKM. CDR3 sequence (DNA): TGTGCCAGCAGTTTTAGGGGGGCCGGGAACACTGAAGCTTTCTTT. Amino acids: CASSFRGAGNTEAFF.

J is TRBJ2-7 and V is TRBV6-1; possibly TRBD2 for D (6 bases). Looked up from germline, CDR1 is MNHNS and CDR2 is SASEGT. The CDR3 has 12 amino acids. Trimming took off 8 bases at V and 2 bases at J, with 10 bases between the two ends. CDR3 in amino acids: CASSWGAYEQYF. As DNA, the CDR3 is TGTGCCAGCTCCTGGGGGGCCTACGAGCAGTACTTC.

The chain has TRBV11-3 and TRBJ1-4, with a possible D match to TRBD1 (5 bases). This CDR3 is built from 16 residues. Germline V gene data show CDR1 as SGHNT and CDR2 as YENEEA. V lost 4 bases and J lost 8, with 20 bases in between. The CDR3 DNA reads as TGTGCCAGCAGCTCCATCTTGGGGCAGGTTAGCGAAAAACTGTTTTTT. This sequence encodes CASSSILGQVSEKLFF.

The chain recombines TRBV6-1 with TRBJ2-1; TRBD2 agrees at 8 bases. Germline V gene sequence: CDR1 MNHNS, CDR2 SASEGT. V shed 2 bases, J shed 7 bases, and the junction held 10 bases outside the gene matches. The CDR3 consists of 16 residues. CDR3 DNA: TGTGCCAGCAGTGAATTCCTAAGCGGGAGTAAGAATGAGCAGTTCTTC. This translates into CASSEFLSGSKNEQFF.

This clone was seen a few times. The rearrangement links TRBV28 to TRBJ1-2, with TRBD1 as a possible D gene (6 bases). The CDR3 sequence is 12 residues long. From germline, CDR1 is MDHEN and CDR2 SYDVKM. Trimming shortened V by 5 bases and J by 8 bases, and 12 bases separated the two germline ends. CDR3 residues: CASSAMGAGYTF. Written as DNA, the CDR3 is TGTGCCAGCAGTGCGATGGGGGCCGGCTACACCTTC.

This clone was recorded a few times. The V gene is TRBV9, the J gene TRBJ1-6; the match to TRBD1 covers 8 bases. This CDR3 comprises 14 residues. V trimming: 7 bases; J trimming: 3 bases; junction bases outside the gene matches: 3. Germline loops: CDR1 SGDLS, CDR2 YYNGEE. Here the CDR3 DNA reads TGTGCCAGCGGTGGACAGGGCTATAATTCACCCCTCCACTTT. Translation: CASGGQGYNSPLHF.

The rearrangement uses TRBV30 and TRBJ1-5, with 7 bases aligning to TRBD1. This CDR3 is 13 amino acids long. Germline assignment: CDR1 GTSNPN and CDR2 SVGIG (reference sequence). With 4 bases clipped from V and 7 bases from J, the junction kept 7 bases outside the gene matches. In nucleotides, the CDR3 is TGTGCCTGGACGGAGGGGGCCGGGCAGCCCCAGCATTTT. Translation: CAWTEGAGQPQHF. The full variable domain, rest sourced from reference TRBV30 and TRBJ1-5, is SQTIHQWPATLVQPVGSPLSLECTVEGTSNPNLYWYRQAAGRGLQLLFYSVGIGQISSEVPQNLSASRPQDRQFILSSKKLLLSDSGFYLCAWTEGAGQPQHFGDGTRLSIL.

This sequence joins TRBV18 and TRBJ2-7; TRBD1 aligns across 8 bases. CDR3 length: 14 residues. With V trimmed by 1 base and J by 4 bases, 3 bases remained unmatched. Germline V lookup: CDR1 KGHSH, CDR2 LQKENI. CDR3 sequence (DNA): TGTGCCAGCTCACCACGACAGGGGATATACGAGCAGTACTTC. It translates to CASSPRQGIYEQYF.